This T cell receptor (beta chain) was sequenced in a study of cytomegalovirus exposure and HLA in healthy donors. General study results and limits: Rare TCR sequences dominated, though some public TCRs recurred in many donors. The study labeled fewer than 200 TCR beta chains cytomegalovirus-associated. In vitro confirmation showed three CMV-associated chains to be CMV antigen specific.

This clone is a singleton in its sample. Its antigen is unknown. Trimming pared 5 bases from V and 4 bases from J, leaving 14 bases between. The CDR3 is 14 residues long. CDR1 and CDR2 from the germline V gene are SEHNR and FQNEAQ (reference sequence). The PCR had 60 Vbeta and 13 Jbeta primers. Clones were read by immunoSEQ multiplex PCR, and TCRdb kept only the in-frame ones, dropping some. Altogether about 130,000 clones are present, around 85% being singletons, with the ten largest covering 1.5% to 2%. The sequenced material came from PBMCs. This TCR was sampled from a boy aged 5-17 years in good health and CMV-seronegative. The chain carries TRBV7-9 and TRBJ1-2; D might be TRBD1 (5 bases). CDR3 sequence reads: CASSQDSVSYGYTF. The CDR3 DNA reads TGTGCCAGCAGCCAAGACAGCGTCTCCTATGGCTACACCTTC.